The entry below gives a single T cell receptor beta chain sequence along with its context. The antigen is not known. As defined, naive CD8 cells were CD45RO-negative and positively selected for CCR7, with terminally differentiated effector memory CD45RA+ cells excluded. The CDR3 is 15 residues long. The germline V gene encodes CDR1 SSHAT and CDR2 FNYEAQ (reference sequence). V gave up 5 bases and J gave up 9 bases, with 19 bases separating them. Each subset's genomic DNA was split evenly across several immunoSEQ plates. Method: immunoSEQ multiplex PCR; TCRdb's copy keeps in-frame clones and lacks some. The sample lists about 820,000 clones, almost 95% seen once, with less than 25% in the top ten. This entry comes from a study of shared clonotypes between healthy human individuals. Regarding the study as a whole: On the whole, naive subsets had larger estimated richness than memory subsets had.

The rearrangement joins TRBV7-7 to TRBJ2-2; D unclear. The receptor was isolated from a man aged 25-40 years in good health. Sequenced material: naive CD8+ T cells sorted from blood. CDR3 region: CASSPSLGLRRELFF. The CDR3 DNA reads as TGTGCCAGCAGCCCCTCTTTGGGGTTGAGAAGGGAGCTGTTTTTT.